The entry below describes one TCR beta chain. What it recognizes is unknown. The sample belongs to a study of T cells after yellow fever vaccination. Study information: Fractions with few cells were prepared using SMART-Seq v4 Ultra Low Input.

The CDR3 sequence is 15 residues long. CDR1 SGHTA and CDR2 FQGNSA come from the germline V gene. Trimming removed 4 bases from V and 5 bases from J, with 17 bases in between. It was through 5'RACE template switching that TCR cDNA was made, with a universal primer site and UMIs added. TCRdb reanalysed the 5' RACE reads using MiXCR and keeps one entry per CDR3 protein. The sample records 150,000 to 200,000 distinct CDR3 sequences, about a tenth being singletons. Study-wide results and caveats: The booster response re-showed most primary clones: around 97% CD4, almost 90% CD8. Contaminating bulk clonotypes could be abundant in FACS-sorted repertoires.

The chain recombines TRBV7-2 with TRBJ1-1; tentative D call: TRBD1 (6 bases). This TCR was recovered from a young man who received the YFV17D yellow fever vaccine. This material consisted of CD8+ T cells sorted from PBMCs, taken 45 days after the yellow fever booster vaccination. CDR3 coding DNA: TGTGCCAGCAGCTCCAGGGGACACCTCAGGACTGAAGCTTTCTTT. It is translated as CASSSRGHLRTEAFF.